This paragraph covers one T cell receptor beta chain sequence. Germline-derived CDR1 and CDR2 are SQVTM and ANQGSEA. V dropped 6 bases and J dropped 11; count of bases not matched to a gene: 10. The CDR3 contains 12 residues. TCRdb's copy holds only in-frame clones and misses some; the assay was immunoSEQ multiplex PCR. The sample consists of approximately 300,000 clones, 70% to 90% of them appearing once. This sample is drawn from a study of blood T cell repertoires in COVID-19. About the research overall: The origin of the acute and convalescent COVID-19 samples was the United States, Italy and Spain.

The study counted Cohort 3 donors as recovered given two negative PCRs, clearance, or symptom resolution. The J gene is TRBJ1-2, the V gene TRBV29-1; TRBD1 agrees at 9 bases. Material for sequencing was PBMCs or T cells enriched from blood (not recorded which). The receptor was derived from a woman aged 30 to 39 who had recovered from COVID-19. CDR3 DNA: TGCAGCGTCGAGCCCCGGGACAGGGTGTACACCTTC. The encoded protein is CSVEPRDRVYTF.